This TCR beta chain was found in a study of blood T cell repertoires in COVID-19. With 5 bases removed from V and 7 bases from J, the gap between germline ends came to 9 bases. CDR1 is SEHNR and CDR2 is FQNEAQ in the germline V gene (reference sequence). This CDR3 region has 12 residues. Authors' methods: Amplification with reference gene primers provided the estimates of nucleated cell counts. The assay was immunoSEQ multiplex PCR, and TCRdb's table has in-frame clones only and misses some. The V and J calls and clone size were taken over from that table, and D and trimming were inferred from the DNA. The data show about 170,000 clones, with 90% to 95% seen just once and approximately 0.48% held by the top ten.

The chain joins TRBV7-9 to TRBJ1-5; D gene uncertain. The receptor comes from a man over 45 with acute or convalescent COVID-19. Sequencing was performed on peripheral blood. CDR3 nucleotide sequence: TGTGCCAGCAGCAACTCAGGCCAGCCCCAGCATTTT. Its translation: CASSNSGQPQHF.